The 7 T cell receptor beta chains listed next were all sequenced from one sample in a study of T-cell reconstitution after alpha-beta-depleted transplantation in children. As it was prepared, the TCRbeta library received unique molecular identifiers. MiXCR, run by TCRdb on the PCR reads, gives a single entry per CDR3 protein. The sample includes a few hundred thousand distinct CDR3 sequences, around 20% seen only once; the top ten take 2.5% to 3.5%. The sample consisted of PBMCs from the stem cell graft donor, taken from the stem cell graft. All receptors come from a human donor who donated a stem cell graft to a child with acute lymphoblastic leukemia.

This clonotype was detected only a few times. The chain links TRBV10-3 to TRBJ2-1, with D possibly TRBD2 on 8 matching bases. Trimming shortened V by 10 bases and J by 8 bases, and 15 bases separated the two germline ends. The CDR3 sequence is 12 residues long. Per the germline V gene, CDR1 is ENHRY and CDR2 is SYGVKD. For the CDR3, the DNA is TGTGCCACACGACAGGGACTAGATGAGCAGTTCTTC. Translating gives CATRQGLDEQFF.

This clonotype occurred a few times. The chain has TRBV12-3 or TRBV12-4 and TRBJ2-1; maybe TRBD2 (6 bases). Trimming shortened V by 4 bases and J by 0 bases, and 13 bases separated the two germline ends. CDR3 size: 16 residues. The CDR3 loop is CASSSGGLHSYNEQFF. In DNA, the CDR3 is TGTGCCAGCAGTTCTGGGGGGTTGCACTCCTACAATGAGCAGTTCTTC.

The sample holds a few counts of this clonotype. The rearrangement links TRBV5-5 to TRBJ2-1; D is possibly TRBD2 (5 bases). The germline CDR1 and CDR2 sequences are SGHKS and YYEKEE (reference sequence). The CDR3 has 14 residues. Trimming shortened V by 1 base and J by 4 bases, and 9 bases separated the two germline ends. CDR3 sequence (DNA): TGTGCCAGCAGCTTGAGCGGTCTGTACAATGAGCAGTTCTTC. Residues: CASSLSGLYNEQFF.

A few counts support this clonotype. Written as DNA, the CDR3 is TGTGCCAGCAGTTTAAGGACTAGTAGCCCCTACAATGAGCAGTTCTTC. This sequence encodes CASSLRTSSPYNEQFF. The V and J genes are TRBV27 and TRBJ2-1, with 7 nucleotides matching TRBD2. The V and J ends lost 2 bases and 2 bases, in that order; junction bases with no gene match: 6. Germline CDR1 MNHEY, CDR2 SMNVEV (reference sequence). This CDR3 region has 16 residues.

V and J are TRBV27 and TRBJ2-7, with D hard to call. CDR1 and CDR2 (germline): MNHEY, SMNVEV (reference sequence). The V gene lost 8 bases and the J gene lost 2 bases, with 16 bases spanning the gap. The CDR3 has 14 amino acids. The CDR3 loop reads CASRLGSIPYEQYF. The CDR3 DNA reads as TGTGCCAGCCGCTTGGGGTCTATTCCCTACGAGCAGTACTTC.

The chain uses TRBV7-9 and TRBJ2-3, with a possible D match to TRBD2 (5 bases). Trimming removed 7 bases at V and 6 bases at J, with 14 bases between. This CDR3 has 13 residues. Looked up from germline, CDR1 is SEHNR and CDR2 is FQNEAQ (reference sequence). The CDR3 loop is CASTAGFFDTQYF. CDR3 DNA sequence: TGTGCCAGCACCGCGGGTTTTTTCGATACGCAGTATTTT.

This clonotype was counted a few times. The CDR3 sequence: CASSLRGTGITEAFF. In DNA form, the CDR3 reads TGTGCCAGCAGTTTAAGGGGGACAGGGATCACTGAAGCTTTCTTT. The chain links TRBV12-3 or TRBV12-4 to TRBJ1-1, with 9 nucleotides matching TRBD1. This CDR3 spans 15 amino acids. The trim removed 2 bases at V and 4 bases at J, leaving 5 bases unmatched.